The T cell receptor (beta chain) described here comes from a study of cytomegalovirus exposure and HLA in healthy donors. V was clipped by 6 bases and J by 2 bases, with 10 bases between them. There are 12 residues in the CDR3. The V gene's germline CDR1 is SQVTM and CDR2 ANQGSEA. PCR employed 60 Vbeta and 13 Jbeta primers. The repertoire was sequenced with immunoSEQ multiplex PCR; TCRdb's copy has only in-frame clones and lacks some. The table for this sample gives about 210,000 clones. The receptor comes from a woman aged 30 to 39 in good health and CMV-seropositive. V usage is TRBV29-1 and J usage is TRBJ1-2; D is possibly TRBD1 (6 bases). Source material: PBMCs. CDR3 loop: CSVYGQNYGYTF. DNA of the CDR3: TGCAGCGTCTACGGACAGAACTATGGCTACACCTTC.